Below, 3 T cell receptor beta chains from the same sample are listed, as sequenced in a study of OX40 agonist ivuxolimab in advanced cancers. The table came from immunoSEQ multiplex PCR; TCRdb's copy has only in-frame clones and leaves some out. Among tens of thousands of clones, approximately 86% were seen once, and the ten largest hold 1.5% to 2%. The specimen comprised CD4+ or CD8+ T cells sorted from blood, sampled in a trial of the OX40 agonist ivuxolimab. These TCRs come from an adult with an advanced solid tumor such as melanoma, head and neck, liver or kidney cancer.

V and J are TRBV30 and TRBJ1-4; maybe TRBD1 (6 bases). There are 15 residues in the CDR3. V lost 2 bases and J lost 3, with 13 bases in between. Germline loops: CDR1 GTSNPN, CDR2 SVGIG (reference sequence). The CDR3 is CAWSSGGGSNEKLFF. DNA of the CDR3: TGTGCCTGGAGTAGTGGAGGGGGTTCTAATGAAAAACTGTTTTTT.

This rearrangement joins TRBV6-5 to TRBJ2-7; no definite D call. The V gene lost 0 bases and the J gene lost 7 bases, with 10 bases spanning the gap. In germline, CDR1 is MNHEY, CDR2 SVGAGI. CDR3 length: 13 residues. The CDR3 spells CASSYSTFGEQYF. CDR3 in DNA: TGTGCCAGCAGTTACTCGACATTCGGAGAGCAGTACTTC.

The chain recombines TRBV6-1 with TRBJ2-7, with 10 bases matching TRBD1. Germline V CDR1 and CDR2: MNHNS, SASEGT. J was trimmed by 4 bases and V by 8 bases; bases with no gene match: 5. The CDR3 is 13 residues long. Here the CDR3 reads CASAQDRGYEQYF. In nucleotides, the CDR3 is TGTGCCAGCGCGCAGGACAGGGGGTACGAGCAGTACTTC.